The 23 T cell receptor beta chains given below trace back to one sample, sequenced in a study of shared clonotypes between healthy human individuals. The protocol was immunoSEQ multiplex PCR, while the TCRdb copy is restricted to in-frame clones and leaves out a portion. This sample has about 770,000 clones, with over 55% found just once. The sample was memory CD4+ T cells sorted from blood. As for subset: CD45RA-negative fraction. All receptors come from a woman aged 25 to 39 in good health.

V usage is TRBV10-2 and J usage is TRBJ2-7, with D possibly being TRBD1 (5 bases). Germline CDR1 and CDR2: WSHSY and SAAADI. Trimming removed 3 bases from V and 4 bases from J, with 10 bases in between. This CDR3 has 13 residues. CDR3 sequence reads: CASSEGARYEQYF. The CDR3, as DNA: TGCGCCAGCAGTGAAGGGGCGAGGTACGAGCAGTACTTC.

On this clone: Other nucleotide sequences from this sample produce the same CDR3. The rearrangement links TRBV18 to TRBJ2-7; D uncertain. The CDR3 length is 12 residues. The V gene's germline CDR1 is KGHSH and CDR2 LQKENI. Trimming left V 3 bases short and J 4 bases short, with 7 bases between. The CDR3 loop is CASSPGGYEQYF. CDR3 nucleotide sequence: TGTGCCAGCTCACCGGGCGGATACGAGCAGTACTTC.

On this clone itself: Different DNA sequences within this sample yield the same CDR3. The CDR3 DNA follows: TGTGCCAGCAGCGACAGGGGAAGCAATCAGCCCCAGCATTTT. It translates to CASSDRGSNQPQHF. The chain carries TRBV11-3 and TRBJ1-5, with 8 bases identical to TRBD1. Trimming removed 5 bases from V and 1 base from J; junction bases left unmatched: 1. Germline V lookup: CDR1 SGHNT, CDR2 YENEEA. The CDR3 is 14 amino acids.

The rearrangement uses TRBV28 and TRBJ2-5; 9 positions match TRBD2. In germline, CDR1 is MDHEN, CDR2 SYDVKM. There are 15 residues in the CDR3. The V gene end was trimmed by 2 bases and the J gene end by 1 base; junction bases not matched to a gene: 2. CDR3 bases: TGTGCCAGCAGTTTAAGCGGGAGGCTCCAAGAGACCCAGTACTTC. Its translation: CASSLSGRLQETQYF.

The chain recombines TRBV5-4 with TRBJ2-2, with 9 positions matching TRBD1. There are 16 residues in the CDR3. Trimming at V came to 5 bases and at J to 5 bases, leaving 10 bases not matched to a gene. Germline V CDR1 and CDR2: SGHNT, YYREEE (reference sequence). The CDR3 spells CASSKPGQGSTGELFF. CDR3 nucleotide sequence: TGTGCCAGCAGTAAACCGGGACAGGGATCTACCGGGGAGCTGTTTTTT.

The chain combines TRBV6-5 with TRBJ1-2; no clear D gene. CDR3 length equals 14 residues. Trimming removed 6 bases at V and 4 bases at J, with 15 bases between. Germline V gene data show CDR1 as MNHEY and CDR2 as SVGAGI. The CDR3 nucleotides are TGTGCCAGCAGCCCAGTCACCCACAGCTATGGCTACACCTTC. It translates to CASSPVTHSYGYTF.

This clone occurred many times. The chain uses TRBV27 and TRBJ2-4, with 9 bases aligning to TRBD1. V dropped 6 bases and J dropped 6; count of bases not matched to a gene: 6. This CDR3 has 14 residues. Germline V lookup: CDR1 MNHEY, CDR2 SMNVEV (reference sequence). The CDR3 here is CASRDAGQGNIQYF. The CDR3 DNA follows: TGTGCCAGCAGGGATGCGGGACAGGGAAACATTCAGTACTTC.

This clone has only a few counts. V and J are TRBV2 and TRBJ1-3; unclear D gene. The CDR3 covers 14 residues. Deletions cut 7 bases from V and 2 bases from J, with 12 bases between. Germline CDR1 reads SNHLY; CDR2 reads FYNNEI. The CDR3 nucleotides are TGTGCCAGCATGTGGGGAACCGCTGGAAACACCATATATTTT. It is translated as CASMWGTAGNTIYF.

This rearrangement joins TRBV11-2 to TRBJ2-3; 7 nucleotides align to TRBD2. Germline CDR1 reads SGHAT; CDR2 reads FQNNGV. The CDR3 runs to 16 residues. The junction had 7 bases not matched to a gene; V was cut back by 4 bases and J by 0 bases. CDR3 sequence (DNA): TGTGCCAGCAGCTCCAGACTAGCAGACAGCACAGATACGCAGTATTTT. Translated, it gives CASSSRLADSTDTQYF. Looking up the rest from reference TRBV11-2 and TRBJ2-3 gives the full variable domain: EAGVAQSPRYKIIEKRQSVAFWCNPISGHATLYWYQQILGQGPKLLIQFQNNGVVDDSQLPKDRFSAERLKGVDSTLKIQPAKLEDSAVYLCASSSRLADSTDTQYFGPGTRLTVL.

The CDR3 here is CASSSSGTGYTGELFF. The CDR3 DNA reads as TGTGCCAGCAGCTCCTCCGGGACAGGGTACACCGGGGAGCTGTTTTTT. The chain employs TRBV7-3 and TRBJ2-2; 9 bases are a match to TRBD1. This CDR3 spans 16 amino acids. Looked up from germline, CDR1 is SGHTA and CDR2 is FQGTGA. V shed 4 bases, J shed 3 bases, and the junction held 6 bases outside the gene matches.

CDR3 nucleotides: TGCAGCTTGGGGCGTGTTTTTAGTTCCTACAATGAGCAGTTCTTC. Translating gives CSLGRVFSSYNEQFF. This sequence joins TRBV29-1 and TRBJ2-1, with D maybe TRBD1 (5 bases). This CDR3 region has 15 residues. Germline CDR1 and CDR2: SQVTM and ANQGSEA. V lost 8 bases and J 1 base, leaving 18 bases between the germline ends.

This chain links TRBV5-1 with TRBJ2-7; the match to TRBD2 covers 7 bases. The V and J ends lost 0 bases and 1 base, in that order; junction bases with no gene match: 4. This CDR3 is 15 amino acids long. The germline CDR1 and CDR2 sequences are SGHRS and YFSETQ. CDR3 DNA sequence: TGCGCCAGCAGCTTGGGGCTAGCGGAGTCCTACGAGCAGTACTTC. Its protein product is CASSLGLAESYEQYF.

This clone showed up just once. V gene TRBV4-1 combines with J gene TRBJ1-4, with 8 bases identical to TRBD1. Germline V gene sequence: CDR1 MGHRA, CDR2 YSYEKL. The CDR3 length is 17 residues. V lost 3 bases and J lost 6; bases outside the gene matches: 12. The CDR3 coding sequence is TGCGCCAGCAGCCAGGGCAGGGGGCCCCTGTCCTATGAAAAACTGTTTTTT. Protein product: CASSQGRGPLSYEKLFF.

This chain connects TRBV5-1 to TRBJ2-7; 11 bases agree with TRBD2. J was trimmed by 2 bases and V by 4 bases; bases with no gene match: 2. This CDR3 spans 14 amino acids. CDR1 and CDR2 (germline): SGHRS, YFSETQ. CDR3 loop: CASSQTSGTYEQYF. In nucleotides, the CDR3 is TGCGCCAGCAGCCAGACTAGCGGGACCTACGAGCAGTACTTC.

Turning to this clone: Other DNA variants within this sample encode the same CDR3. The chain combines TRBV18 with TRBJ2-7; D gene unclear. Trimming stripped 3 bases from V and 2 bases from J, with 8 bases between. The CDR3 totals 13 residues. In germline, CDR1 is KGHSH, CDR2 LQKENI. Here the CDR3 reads CASSPGRTYEQYF. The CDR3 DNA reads TGTGCCAGCTCACCGGGCAGGACCTACGAGCAGTACTTC.

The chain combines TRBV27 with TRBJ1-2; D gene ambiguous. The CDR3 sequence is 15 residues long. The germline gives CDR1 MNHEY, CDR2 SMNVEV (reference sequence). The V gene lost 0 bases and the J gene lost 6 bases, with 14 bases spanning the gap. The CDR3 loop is CASSLSRLQRNGYTF. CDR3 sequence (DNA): TGTGCCAGCAGTTTATCGAGACTCCAACGCAATGGCTACACCTTC.

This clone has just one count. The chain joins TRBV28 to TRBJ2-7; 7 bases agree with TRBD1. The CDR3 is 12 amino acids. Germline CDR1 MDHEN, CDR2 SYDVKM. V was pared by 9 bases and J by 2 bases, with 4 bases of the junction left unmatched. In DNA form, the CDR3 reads TGTGCCAGTAGGGGGCGGGCCTACGAGCAGTACTTC. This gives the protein CASRGRAYEQYF.

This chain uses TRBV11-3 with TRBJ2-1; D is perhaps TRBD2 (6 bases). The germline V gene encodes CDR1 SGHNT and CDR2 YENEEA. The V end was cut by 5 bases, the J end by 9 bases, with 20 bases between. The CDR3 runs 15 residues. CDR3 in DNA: TGTGCCAGCAGCACCACTTCTACGGAGGGAAGTGAGCAGTTCTTC. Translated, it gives CASSTTSTEGSEQFF.

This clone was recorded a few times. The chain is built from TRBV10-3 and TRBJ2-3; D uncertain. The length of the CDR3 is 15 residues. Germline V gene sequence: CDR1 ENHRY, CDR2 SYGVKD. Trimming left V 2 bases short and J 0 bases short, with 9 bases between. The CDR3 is CAISEPMDSTDTQYF. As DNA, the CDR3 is TGTGCCATCAGTGAGCCCATGGATAGCACAGATACGCAGTATTTT.

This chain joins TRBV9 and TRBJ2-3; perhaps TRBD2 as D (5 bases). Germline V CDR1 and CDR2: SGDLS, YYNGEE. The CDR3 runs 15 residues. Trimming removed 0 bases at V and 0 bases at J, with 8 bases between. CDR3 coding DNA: TGTGCCAGCAGCGTAGGTGGACTCAGCACAGATACGCAGTATTTT. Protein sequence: CASSVGGLSTDTQYF.

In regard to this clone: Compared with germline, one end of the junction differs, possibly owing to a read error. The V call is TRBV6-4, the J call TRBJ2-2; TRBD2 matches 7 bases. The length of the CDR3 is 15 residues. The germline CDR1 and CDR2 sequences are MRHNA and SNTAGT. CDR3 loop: CAISDSGTTTGELFF. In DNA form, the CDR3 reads TGTGCCATCAGTGATTCCGGGACTACCACCGGGGAGCTGTTTTTT.

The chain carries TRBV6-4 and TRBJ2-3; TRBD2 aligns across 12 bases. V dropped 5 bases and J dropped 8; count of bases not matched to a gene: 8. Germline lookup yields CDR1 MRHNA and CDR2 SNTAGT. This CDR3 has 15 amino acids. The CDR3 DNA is TGTGCCAGCAGTCGACTAGCGGGGGCCAGTGTTACGCAGTATTTT. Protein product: CASSRLAGASVTQYF.

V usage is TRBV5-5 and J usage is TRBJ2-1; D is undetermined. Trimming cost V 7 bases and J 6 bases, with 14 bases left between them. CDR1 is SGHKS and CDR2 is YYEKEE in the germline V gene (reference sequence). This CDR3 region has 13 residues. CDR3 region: CASRIGLANEQFF. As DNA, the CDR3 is TGTGCCAGCCGAATAGGGCTCGCCAATGAGCAGTTCTTC.